This T cell receptor (beta chain) was sequenced during a study of cytomegalovirus exposure and HLA in healthy donors. Study results and caveats: Most of the CMV-associated TCR beta chains (in a later analysis) appeared to be HLA-restricted. What TCR beta sequences reportedly achieved was accurate prediction of HLA-A and HLA-B alleles in most subjects.

The PCR made use of 60 Vbeta and 13 Jbeta primers. The assay was immunoSEQ multiplex PCR, and TCRdb's table has in-frame clones only and misses some. Of approximately 150,000 clones listed, roughly 80% are singletons. Germline V lookup: CDR1 LGHNA, CDR2 YSLEER. This CDR3 is built from 14 residues. Trimming left V 1 base short and J 6 bases short, with 12 bases between. Details on this clone: Antigen specificity is unknown.

The specimen sequenced was PBMCs. This receptor was obtained from a man aged 25 to 40 in good health and CMV-seronegative. The V and J genes are TRBV4-3 and TRBJ1-1; weak D call: TRBD1 (5 bases). The CDR3 protein is CASSQAQGLSEAFF. CDR3 nucleotide sequence: TGCGCCAGCAGCCAAGCCCAGGGACTCTCTGAAGCTTTCTTT.